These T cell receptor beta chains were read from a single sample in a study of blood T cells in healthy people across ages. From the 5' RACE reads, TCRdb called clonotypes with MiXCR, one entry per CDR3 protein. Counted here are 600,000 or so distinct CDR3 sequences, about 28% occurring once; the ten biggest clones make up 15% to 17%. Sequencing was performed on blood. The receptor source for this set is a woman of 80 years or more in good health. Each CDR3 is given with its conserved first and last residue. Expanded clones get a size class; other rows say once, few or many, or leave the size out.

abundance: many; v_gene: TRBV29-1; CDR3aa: CSVESGARYEQYF
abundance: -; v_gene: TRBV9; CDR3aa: CASSYRGGPSTDTQYF
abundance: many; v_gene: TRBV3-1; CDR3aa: CASSRGSLDEQYF
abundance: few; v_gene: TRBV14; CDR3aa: CASSRRDGLGEKLFF
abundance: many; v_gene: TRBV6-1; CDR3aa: CASSGQGARRTNEKLFF
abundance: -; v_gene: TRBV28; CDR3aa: CASSTPSYANYGYTF
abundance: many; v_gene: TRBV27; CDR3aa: CASSLTSGGQDTQYF
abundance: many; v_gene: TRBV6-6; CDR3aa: CASRTKNIQYF
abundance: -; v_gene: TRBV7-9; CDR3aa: CASSNLGAGLNTGAFF
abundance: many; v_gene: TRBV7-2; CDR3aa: CASSLLSGSSYEQYF
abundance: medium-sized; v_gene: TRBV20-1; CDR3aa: CSFRGGATQYF
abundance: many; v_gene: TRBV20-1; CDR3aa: CSASDRGRSGANVLTF
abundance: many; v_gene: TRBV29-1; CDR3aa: CSADCVGIYEQYF
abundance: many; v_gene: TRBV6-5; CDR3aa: CASRRSEETQYF
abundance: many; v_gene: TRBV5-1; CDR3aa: CASSSDRNFDEQFF
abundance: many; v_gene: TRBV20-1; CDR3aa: CSAQGAGLNTEAFF
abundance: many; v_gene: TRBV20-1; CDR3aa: CSARVAGGYTF
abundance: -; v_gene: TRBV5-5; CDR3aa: CASSRRQGPNTEAFF
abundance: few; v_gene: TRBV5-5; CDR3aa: CASSLDRVGEELFF
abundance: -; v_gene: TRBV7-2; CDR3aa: CASSPSCTF
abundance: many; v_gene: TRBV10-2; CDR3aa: CASGTKAGSTDTQYF
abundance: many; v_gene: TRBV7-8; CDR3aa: CASSLVSQGALNEQFF
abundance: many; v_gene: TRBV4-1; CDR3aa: CASSQGSHGGEQYF
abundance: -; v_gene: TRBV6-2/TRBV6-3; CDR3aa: CASSYISPRRIETFF
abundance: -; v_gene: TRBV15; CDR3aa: CATSRESTSRQETQYF
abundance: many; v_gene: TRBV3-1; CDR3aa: CASSVTPSTDTQYF
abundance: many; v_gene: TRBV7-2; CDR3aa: CGGRRGNSPLHF
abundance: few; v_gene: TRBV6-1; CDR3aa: CASSEPGGGAGTQYF
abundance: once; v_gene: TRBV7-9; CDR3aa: CASSLVPLGLPLNTEAFF
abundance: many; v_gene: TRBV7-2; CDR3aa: CASSLGPGGRGYNEQFF
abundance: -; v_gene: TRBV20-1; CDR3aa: CRRARERFF
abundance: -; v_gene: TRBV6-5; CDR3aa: CASSYTDRAHDEQYF
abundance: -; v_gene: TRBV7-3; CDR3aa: CASSRGQGPYNEQIF
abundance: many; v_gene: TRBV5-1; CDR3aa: CASSSPRQGSEQFF
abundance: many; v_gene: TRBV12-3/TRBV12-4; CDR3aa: CASSRGRLGPNEKLFF
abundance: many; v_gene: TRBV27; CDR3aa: CASSWRSGGVRPDSYEQYF
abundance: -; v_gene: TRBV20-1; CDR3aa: CSATSGRIYNEQFF
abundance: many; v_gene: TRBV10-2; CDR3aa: CASSVFPGVYSNQPQHF
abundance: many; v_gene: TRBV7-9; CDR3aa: CASSFPDGDEQYF
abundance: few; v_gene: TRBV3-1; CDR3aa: CASSPGTGGRDTQYF
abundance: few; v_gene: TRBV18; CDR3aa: CASSPPSGGYNEQFF
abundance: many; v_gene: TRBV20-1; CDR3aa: CSARRQGNSGANVLTF
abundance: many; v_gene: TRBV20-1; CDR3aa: CSARALGQGGRGHGYTF
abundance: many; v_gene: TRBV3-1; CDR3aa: CASSQDTGRETQYF
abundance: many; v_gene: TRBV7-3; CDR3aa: CASSSSGGKNIQYF
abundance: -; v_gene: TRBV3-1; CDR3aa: CASSQVPLGEAFF
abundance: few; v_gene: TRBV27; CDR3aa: CASSISPANGYYSNQPQHF
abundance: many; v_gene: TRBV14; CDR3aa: CASSQDLSAETQYF
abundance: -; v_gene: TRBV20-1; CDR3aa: CSARDILQGASYEQYF
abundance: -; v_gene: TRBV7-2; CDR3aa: CASSLRGGPNEKLFF
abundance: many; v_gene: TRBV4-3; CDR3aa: CASSQTGEYYGYTF
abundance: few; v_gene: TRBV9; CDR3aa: CASSVDGRAYGNTIYF
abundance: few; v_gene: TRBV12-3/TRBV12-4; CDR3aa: CASSPRPPGEQYF
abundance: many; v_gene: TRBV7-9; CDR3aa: CASSRRQGGSYNEQFF